This T cell receptor beta chain was sequenced in a study of blood T cells in healthy people across ages. This clonotype was detected a few times. V was trimmed by 0 bases and J by 7 bases, leaving 8 bases between them. The CDR3 is 13 amino acids. Germline loops: CDR1 SGDLS, CDR2 YYNGEE. Alongside a J-beta primer mix, a sample-barcoded 5' primer served in a second PCR lasting roughly 6 to 11 cycles. Using its own MiXCR run on the 5' RACE reads, TCRdb lists one record per CDR3 protein. Of about 800,000 distinct CDR3 sequences listed, approximately 25% are singletons. This same sample was also part of a study on T cells of mothers and their children.

The TCR sequence derives from a boy between 5 and 17 years old in good health. The sample comprised blood. The chain joins TRBV9 to TRBJ2-1; D is possibly TRBD1 (5 bases). The CDR3 region is CASSVETGNEQFF. The CDR3 nucleotides read TGTGCCAGCAGCGTAGAAACAGGTAATGAGCAGTTCTTC.